The source of this T cell receptor beta chain is a study of blood T cell repertoires in COVID-19. Across the study: The cDNA or gDNA used as material had been derived from T cells, B-cell-depleted T cells, or PBMCs.

The table came from immunoSEQ multiplex PCR; TCRdb's copy has only in-frame clones and leaves some out. This table has about 190,000 clones, roughly 73% appearing once. The sequencing input was peripheral blood. The TCR originated in an elderly woman with active or convalescent COVID-19.

The CDR3 region is CASSEGQDFEAFF. CDR3 nucleotides: TGTGCCAGCAGTGAAGGACAGGACTTTGAAGCTTTCTTT. The V call is TRBV6-1, the J call TRBJ1-1, with D possibly TRBD1 on 6 matching bases. The length of the CDR3 is 13 residues. CDR1 and CDR2 (germline): MNHNS, SASEGT. V was trimmed by 1 base and J by 7 bases, leaving 10 bases between them.